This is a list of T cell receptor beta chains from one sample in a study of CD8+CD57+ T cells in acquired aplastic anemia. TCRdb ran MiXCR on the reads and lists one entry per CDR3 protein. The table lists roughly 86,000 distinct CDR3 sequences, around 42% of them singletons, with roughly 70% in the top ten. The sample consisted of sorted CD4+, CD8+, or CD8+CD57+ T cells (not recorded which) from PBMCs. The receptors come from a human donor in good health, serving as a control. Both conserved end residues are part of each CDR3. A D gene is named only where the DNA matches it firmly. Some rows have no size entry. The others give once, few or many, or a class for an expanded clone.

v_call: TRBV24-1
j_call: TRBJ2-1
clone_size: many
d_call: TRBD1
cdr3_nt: TGTGCCACCGGGACAGGGTACAATGAGCAGTTCTTC
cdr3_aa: CATGTGYNEQFF

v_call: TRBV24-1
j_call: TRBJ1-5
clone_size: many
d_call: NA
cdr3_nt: TGTGCCACCAGTGCGTCAGGGGAGGAGCAGCCCCAGCATTTT
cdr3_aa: CATSASGEEQPQHF

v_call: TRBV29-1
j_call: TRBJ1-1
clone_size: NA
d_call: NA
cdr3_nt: TGCAGCGTAGCTGGGGTACCCGGCACTGAAGCTTTCTTT
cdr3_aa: CSVAGVPGTEAFF

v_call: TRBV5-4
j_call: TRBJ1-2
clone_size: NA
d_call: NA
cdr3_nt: TGTGCCAGCAGCCTGCCTAGGGCCAGTCTAGATGGCTACACCTTC
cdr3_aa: CASSLPRASLDGYTF

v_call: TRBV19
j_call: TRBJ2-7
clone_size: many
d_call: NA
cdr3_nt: TGTGCCAGTAGTATGGGAGGTGGGGATGGGGAGCAGTACTTC
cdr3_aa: CASSMGGGDGEQYF

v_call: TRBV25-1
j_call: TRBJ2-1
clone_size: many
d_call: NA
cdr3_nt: TGTGCCAGCAGTGATGGATCCGGGACATACGAGCAGTTCTTC
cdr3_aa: CASSDGSGTYEQFF

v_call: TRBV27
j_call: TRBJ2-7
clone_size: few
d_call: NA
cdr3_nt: TGTGCCAGCAGTTTACGGGGGATCTACGAGCAGTACTTC
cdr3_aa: CASSLRGIYEQYF

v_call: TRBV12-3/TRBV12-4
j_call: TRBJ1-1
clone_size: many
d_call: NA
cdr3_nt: TGTGCCAGCAGTTGGGGAGGGATGAACACTGAAGCTTTCTTT
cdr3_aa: CASSWGGMNTEAFF

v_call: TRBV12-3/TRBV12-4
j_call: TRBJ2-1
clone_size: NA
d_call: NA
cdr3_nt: TGTGCCAGCAGCTACCCGGGGGCCAGCAGGGCGTTCTTC
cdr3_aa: CASSYPGASRAFF

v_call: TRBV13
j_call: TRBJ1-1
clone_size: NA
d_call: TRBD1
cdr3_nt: TGTGCCAGCAGCTGGACAGGGAACACTGAAGCTTTCTTT
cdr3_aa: CASSWTGNTEAFF

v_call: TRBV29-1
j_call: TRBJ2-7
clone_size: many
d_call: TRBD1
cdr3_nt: TGCAGCGTTGAAGATCTAAGGGGGCCAGGCTACGAGCAGTACTTC
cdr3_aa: CSVEDLRGPGYEQYF

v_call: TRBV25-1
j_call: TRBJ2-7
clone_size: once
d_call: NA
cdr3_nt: TGTGCCAGCAGAGAGGGCAGGGGAGGCTCCTACGAGCAGTACTTC
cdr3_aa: CASREGRGGSYEQYF

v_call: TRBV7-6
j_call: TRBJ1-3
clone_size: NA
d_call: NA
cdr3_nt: TGTGCCAGCAGCTTACACACCTCTGGAAACACCATGTATTTT
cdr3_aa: CASSLHTSGNTMYF

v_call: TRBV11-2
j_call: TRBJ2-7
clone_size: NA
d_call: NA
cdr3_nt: TGTGCCAGTAGTTCCGGCCTCAGACCCTACGAGCAGTACTTC
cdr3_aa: CASSSGLRPYEQYF

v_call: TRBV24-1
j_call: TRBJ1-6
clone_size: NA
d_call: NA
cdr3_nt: TGTGCCACCAGTGATTTATCAGGTTCCTATAATTCACCCCTCCACTTT
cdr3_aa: CATSDLSGSYNSPLHF

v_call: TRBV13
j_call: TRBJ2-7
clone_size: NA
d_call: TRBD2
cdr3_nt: TGTGCCAGCAGCTTAGGGGGAGCGGGGGCCCACGAGCAGTACTTC
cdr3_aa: CASSLGGAGAHEQYF

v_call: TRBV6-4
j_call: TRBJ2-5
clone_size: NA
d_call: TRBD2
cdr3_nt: TGTGCCAGCAGCGACGGAGGGGTCTATAGCGGGGGGGAGAGAGAGACCCAGTACTTC
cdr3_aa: CASSDGGVYSGGERETQYF

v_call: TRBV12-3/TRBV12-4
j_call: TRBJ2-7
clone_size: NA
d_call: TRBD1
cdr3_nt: TGTGCCAGCAGTCCCCAAGGACAGGGGGCCCTATACGAGCAGTACTTC
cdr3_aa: CASSPQGQGALYEQYF

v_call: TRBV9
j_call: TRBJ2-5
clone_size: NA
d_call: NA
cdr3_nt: TGTGCCAGCAGCGTTGACAGTCAAGAGACCCAGTACTTC
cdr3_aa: CASSVDSQETQYF

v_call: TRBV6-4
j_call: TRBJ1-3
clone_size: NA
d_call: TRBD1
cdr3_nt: TGTGCCAGCAGGGACCGAATCCTTAAGGACAGGGTGGGCGGAAACACCATATATTTT
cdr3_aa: CASRDRILKDRVGGNTIYF

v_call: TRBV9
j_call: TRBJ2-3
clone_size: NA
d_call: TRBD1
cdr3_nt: TGTGCCAGCAGCGGGACCGGGACAGGGACACTGAATACGCAGTATTTT
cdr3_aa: CASSGTGTGTLNTQYF

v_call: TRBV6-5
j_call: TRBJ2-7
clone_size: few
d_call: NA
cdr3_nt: TGTGCCAGCAGTTACTTAGGGGGAGGGATTGAGCAGTACTTC
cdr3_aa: CASSYLGGGIEQYF

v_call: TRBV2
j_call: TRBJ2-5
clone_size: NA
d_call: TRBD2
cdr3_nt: TGTGCCAGCAGCCCCCGCGGGGGTCAAGAGACCCAGTACTTC
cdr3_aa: CASSPRGGQETQYF

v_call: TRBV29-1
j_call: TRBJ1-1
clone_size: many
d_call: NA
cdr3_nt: TGCAGCGTTGAAGGGGACTTTGGAGTGAAGGGGGGTACTGAAGCTTTCTTT
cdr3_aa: CSVEGDFGVKGGTEAFF

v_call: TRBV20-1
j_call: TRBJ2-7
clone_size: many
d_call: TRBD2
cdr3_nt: TGCAGTGCTAGTCTCCGGGAGGGGGTCTACGAGCAGTACTTC
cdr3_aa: CSASLREGVYEQYF

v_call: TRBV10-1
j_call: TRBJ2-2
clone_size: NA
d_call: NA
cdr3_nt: TGCGCCAGCAGCGGGCAGGGCCCCACCGGGGAGCTGTTTTTT
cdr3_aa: CASSGQGPTGELFF

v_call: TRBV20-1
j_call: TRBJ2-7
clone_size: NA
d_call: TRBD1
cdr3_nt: TGCAGTGCCGAACAGGGGCGCTTCTACGAGCAGTACTTC
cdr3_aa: CSAEQGRFYEQYF

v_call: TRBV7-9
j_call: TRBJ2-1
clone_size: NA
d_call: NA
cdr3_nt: TGTGCCAGCAGCTTCGCCTACAATGAGCAGTTCTTC
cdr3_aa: CASSFAYNEQFF

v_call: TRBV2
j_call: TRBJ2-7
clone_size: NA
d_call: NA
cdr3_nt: TGTGCCAGCAGTACCCGGGACACCACCTACGAGCAGTACTTC
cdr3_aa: CASSTRDTTYEQYF

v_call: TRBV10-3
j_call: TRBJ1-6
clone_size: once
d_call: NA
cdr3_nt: TGTGCCATCAGCCTTGACCAGACCCCAGTATATTCACCCCTCCACTTT
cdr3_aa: CAISLDQTPVYSPLHF

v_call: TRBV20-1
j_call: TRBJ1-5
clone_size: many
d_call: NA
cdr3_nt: TGCAGTGCTAGAGATCCGGAGGAGGGATTCTATCAGCCCCAGCATTTT
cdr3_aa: CSARDPEEGFYQPQHF

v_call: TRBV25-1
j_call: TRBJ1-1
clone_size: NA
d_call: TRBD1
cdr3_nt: TGTGCCAGCAGGGACAGGGTGACCACTGAAGCTTTCTTT
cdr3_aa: CASRDRVTTEAFF

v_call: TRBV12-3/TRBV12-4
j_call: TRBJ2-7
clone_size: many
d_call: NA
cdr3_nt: TGTGCCAGCAGTTTGTGGCCCTACGAGCAGTACTTC
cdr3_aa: CASSLWPYEQYF

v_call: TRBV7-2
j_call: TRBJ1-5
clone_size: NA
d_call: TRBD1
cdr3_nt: TGTGCCAGCAGCTTCAGGGGGGACGGTCAGCCCCAGCATTTT
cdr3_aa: CASSFRGDGQPQHF

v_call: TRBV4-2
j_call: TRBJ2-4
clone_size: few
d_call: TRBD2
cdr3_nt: TGTGCCAGCAGCCCCCATAGCGGGGGGCCCGGGGAAAGGGCCAAAAACATTCAGTACTTC
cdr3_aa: CASSPHSGGPGERAKNIQYF

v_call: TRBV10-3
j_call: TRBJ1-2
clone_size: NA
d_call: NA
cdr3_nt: TGTGCCATCAGTGGGAGAAGGGAAGAGGTAGGCTACACCTTC
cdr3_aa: CAISGRREEVGYTF

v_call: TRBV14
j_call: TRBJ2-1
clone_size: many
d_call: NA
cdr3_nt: TGTGCCAGCAGCCACGGCTACAATGAGCAGTTCTTC
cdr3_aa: CASSHGYNEQFF

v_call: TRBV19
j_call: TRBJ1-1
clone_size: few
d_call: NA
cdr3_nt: TGTGCCAGTAAAAGGGAACTGAGGAACACTGAAGCTTTCTTT
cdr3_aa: CASKRELRNTEAFF

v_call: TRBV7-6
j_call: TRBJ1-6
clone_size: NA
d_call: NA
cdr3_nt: TGTGCCAGCAGCCAAAGGGGGAATAATTCACCCCTCCACTTT
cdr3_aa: CASSQRGNNSPLHF

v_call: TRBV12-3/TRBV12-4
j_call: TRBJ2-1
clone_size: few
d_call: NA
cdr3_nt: TGTGCCAGCAGCTACCCGGGGGACAGCAGGGCGTTCTTC
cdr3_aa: CASSYPGDSRAFF

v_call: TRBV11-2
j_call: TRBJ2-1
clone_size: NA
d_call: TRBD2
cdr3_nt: TGTGCCAGCAGCTTAGTCCTATCTAGCGGGAGCATTGATGAGCAGTTCTTC
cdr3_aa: CASSLVLSSGSIDEQFF

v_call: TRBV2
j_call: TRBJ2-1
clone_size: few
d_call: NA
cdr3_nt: TGTGCCAGCAGTCCCCAAGGGAGCTCCTACAATGAGCAGTTCTTC
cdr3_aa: CASSPQGSSYNEQFF

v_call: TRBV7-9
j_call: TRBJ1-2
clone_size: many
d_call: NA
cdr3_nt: TGTGCCAGCAGCCCGCCACGAGACTATGGCTACACCTTC
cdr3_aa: CASSPPRDYGYTF

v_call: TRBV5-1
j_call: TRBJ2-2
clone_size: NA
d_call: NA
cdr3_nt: TGCGCCAGCAGCTTGTATCTTCCCGGAACCGGGGAGCTGTTTTTT
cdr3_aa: CASSLYLPGTGELFF

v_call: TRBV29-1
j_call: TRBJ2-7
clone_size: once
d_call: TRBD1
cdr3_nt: TGCAGCGTGACGCCTACTTACAGGGGATCGGACGAGCAGTACTTC
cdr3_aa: CSVTPTYRGSDEQYF

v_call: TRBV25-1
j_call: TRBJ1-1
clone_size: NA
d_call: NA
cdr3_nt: TGTACCAGCACCAAAACAGGCGTATTTGGCGTCACTGAAGCTTTCTTC
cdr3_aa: CTSTKTGVFGVTEAFF

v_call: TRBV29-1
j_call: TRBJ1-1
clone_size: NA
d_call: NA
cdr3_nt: TGCAGCGTTAACAGGGTCGCTGAAGCTTTCTTT
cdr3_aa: CSVNRVAEAFF

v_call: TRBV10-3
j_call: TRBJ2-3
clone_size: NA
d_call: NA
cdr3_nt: TGTGCCATCAGTAAATTTTCAGATACGCAGTATTTT
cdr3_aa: CAISKFSDTQYF

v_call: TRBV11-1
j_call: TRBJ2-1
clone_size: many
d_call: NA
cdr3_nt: TGTGCCAGCAGCTCAGGCGGTACCTACAATGAGCAGTTCTTC
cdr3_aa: CASSSGGTYNEQFF

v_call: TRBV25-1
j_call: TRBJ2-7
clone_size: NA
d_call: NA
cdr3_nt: TGTGCCAGCAGAGGTAGCGGCAGTTCCTCCTACGAGCAGTACTTC
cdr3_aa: CASRGSGSSSYEQYF

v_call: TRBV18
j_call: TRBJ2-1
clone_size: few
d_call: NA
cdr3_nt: TGTGCCAGCTCACCTGGACGGGCAATTGAGCAGTTCTTC
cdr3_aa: CASSPGRAIEQFF

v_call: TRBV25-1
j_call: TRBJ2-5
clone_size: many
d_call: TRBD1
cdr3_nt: TGTGCCAGCAGTGCGACAGGGTCGGCGACCCAGTACTTC
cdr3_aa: CASSATGSATQYF